This is a list of T cell receptor beta chains from one sample in a study of T-cell memory formation after mild COVID-19. One entry per CDR3 protein, called by TCRdb with MiXCR from the 5' RACE reads. This repertoire shows hundreds of thousands of distinct CDR3 sequences, about a sixth found once; its top ten account for 3.5% to 4%. Sequencing was done on a sample of PBMCs or a T cell subset sorted from them (not recorded which). The receptors derive from a man younger than 35 who had mild COVID-19 (a few samples of this study predate the infection). Cell type and time point are not known. Each CDR3 is given with its conserved first and last residue. The D gene is left open where the match is weak. Clone size is not always given. Where it is, it says once, few, many or a class for expanded clones.

d_gene: -
abundance: few
j_gene: TRBJ2-3
v_gene: TRBV11-2
CDR3aa: CASSTPLWGLTDTQYF
CDR3nt: TGTGCCAGCAGCACTCCTCTTTGGGGTCTCACAGATACGCAGTATTTT

d_gene: -
abundance: few
j_gene: TRBJ2-5
v_gene: TRBV18
CDR3aa: CASSPPRAEETQYF
CDR3nt: TGTGCCAGCTCACCACCGCGGGCAGAAGAGACCCAGTACTTC

d_gene: TRBD1
abundance: -
j_gene: TRBJ1-6
v_gene: TRBV12-3/TRBV12-4
CDR3aa: CASSQQDRSSYNSPLHF
CDR3nt: TGTGCCAGCAGCCAACAGGACAGGAGCTCCTATAATTCACCCCTCCACTTT

d_gene: -
abundance: -
j_gene: TRBJ2-5
v_gene: TRBV4-1
CDR3aa: CASSRLPPGTQETQYF
CDR3nt: TGCGCCAGCAGCCGTCTCCCCCCGGGGACCCAAGAGACCCAGTACTTC

d_gene: -
abundance: many
j_gene: TRBJ1-2
v_gene: TRBV7-2
CDR3aa: CASSINREGYGYTF
CDR3nt: TGTGCCAGCAGCATCAACAGGGAAGGCTATGGCTACACCTTC

d_gene: -
abundance: -
j_gene: TRBJ1-4
v_gene: TRBV29-1
CDR3aa: CSAEKQGGEKLFF
CDR3nt: TGCAGCGCTGAGAAACAGGGAGGTGAAAAACTGTTTTTT

d_gene: TRBD1
abundance: few
j_gene: TRBJ1-5
v_gene: TRBV7-2
CDR3aa: CASSFAGGSNQPQHF
CDR3nt: TGTGCCAGCAGCTTCGCAGGGGGCAGCAATCAGCCCCAGCATTTT

d_gene: -
abundance: -
j_gene: TRBJ2-5
v_gene: TRBV19
CDR3aa: CASSIGWGRETQYF
CDR3nt: TGTGCCAGTAGTATCGGGTGGGGCCGGGAGACCCAGTACTTC

d_gene: -
abundance: -
j_gene: TRBJ1-2
v_gene: TRBV11-2
CDR3aa: CASSGGDSYGYTF
CDR3nt: TGTGCCAGCAGCGGAGGGGATAGCTATGGCTACACCTTC

d_gene: TRBD1
abundance: -
j_gene: TRBJ1-6
v_gene: TRBV5-1
CDR3aa: CASSLIGTGAAGSPLHF
CDR3nt: TGCGCCAGCAGTTTGATCGGAACAGGGGCAGCGGGTTCACCCCTCCACTTT

d_gene: -
abundance: many
j_gene: TRBJ2-1
v_gene: TRBV7-6
CDR3aa: CASSTGLPGHEQFF
CDR3nt: TGTGCCAGCAGCACGGGCCTACCTGGCCATGAGCAGTTCTTC

d_gene: -
abundance: -
j_gene: TRBJ2-5
v_gene: TRBV20-1
CDR3aa: CSAHRRETQYF
CDR3nt: TGCAGTGCCCACAGACGAGAGACCCAGTACTTC

d_gene: -
abundance: few
j_gene: TRBJ2-6
v_gene: TRBV11-3
CDR3aa: CASSFHGARLTF
CDR3nt: TGTGCCAGCAGCTTCCACGGAGCACGCCTGACTTTC

d_gene: -
abundance: few
j_gene: TRBJ2-5
v_gene: TRBV29-1
CDR3aa: CSAAGHRNQETQYF
CDR3nt: TGCAGCGCCGCGGGACACCGTAACCAAGAGACCCAGTACTTC

d_gene: TRBD2
abundance: few
j_gene: TRBJ2-5
v_gene: TRBV2
CDR3aa: CASSRPGTSGGLGTQYF
CDR3nt: TGTGCCAGCAGTCGACCCGGGACTAGCGGGGGCCTAGGGACCCAGTACTTC

d_gene: -
abundance: few
j_gene: TRBJ2-7
v_gene: TRBV11-1
CDR3aa: CASSFRDTSYEQYF
CDR3nt: TGTGCCAGCAGCTTCAGGGACACCTCCTACGAGCAGTACTTC

d_gene: TRBD1
abundance: few
j_gene: TRBJ1-1
v_gene: TRBV18
CDR3aa: CASSPAQGGTEAFF
CDR3nt: TGTGCCAGCTCACCTGCACAGGGGGGAACTGAAGCTTTCTTT

d_gene: -
abundance: few
j_gene: TRBJ2-2
v_gene: TRBV20-1
CDR3aa: CSARHHGSGELFF
CDR3nt: TGCAGTGCTAGACACCATGGATCCGGGGAGCTGTTTTTT

d_gene: TRBD1
abundance: few
j_gene: TRBJ1-5
v_gene: TRBV2
CDR3aa: CASSSEGASQPQHF
CDR3nt: TGTGCCAGCTCTAGTGAGGGGGCTTCTCAGCCCCAGCATTTT

d_gene: -
abundance: few
j_gene: TRBJ1-4
v_gene: TRBV7-2
CDR3aa: CASSFWADEKLFF
CDR3nt: TGTGCCAGCAGCTTTTGGGCCGATGAAAAACTGTTTTTT

d_gene: -
abundance: few
j_gene: TRBJ2-1
v_gene: TRBV18
CDR3aa: CASSPDSYPFF
CDR3nt: TGTGCCAGCTCACCGGACAGCTATCCGTTCTTC

d_gene: -
abundance: few
j_gene: TRBJ2-1
v_gene: TRBV7-2
CDR3aa: CASSPGGNRVGNEQFF
CDR3nt: TGTGCCAGCAGCCCAGGGGGGAACAGGGTGGGGAATGAGCAGTTCTTC

d_gene: -
abundance: few
j_gene: TRBJ1-1
v_gene: TRBV7-2
CDR3aa: CASSFMGLMNTEAFF
CDR3nt: TGTGCCAGCAGCTTTATGGGATTAATGAACACTGAAGCTTTCTTT

d_gene: TRBD1
abundance: once
j_gene: TRBJ1-1
v_gene: TRBV10-3
CDR3aa: CAISEPRQGEDTEAFF
CDR3nt: TGTGCCATCAGTGAACCCAGACAGGGAGAGGACACTGAAGCTTTCTTT

d_gene: -
abundance: -
j_gene: TRBJ1-5
v_gene: TRBV7-2
CDR3aa: CASSVSPGGSNQPQHF
CDR3nt: TGTGCCAGCAGCGTCTCCCCGGGGGGAAGCAATCAGCCCCAGCATTTT

d_gene: TRBD1
abundance: -
j_gene: TRBJ1-3
v_gene: TRBV20-1
CDR3aa: CSAMGRGPNSGNTIYF
CDR3nt: TGCAGTGCTATGGGCAGGGGGCCCAACTCTGGAAACACCATATATTTT

d_gene: -
abundance: few
j_gene: TRBJ1-2
v_gene: TRBV4-1
CDR3aa: CASSRAGAGDGYTF
CDR3nt: TGCGCCAGCAGCCGTGCAGGGGCGGGGGATGGCTACACCTTC

d_gene: -
abundance: -
j_gene: TRBJ2-5
v_gene: TRBV11-2
CDR3aa: CASSGAGTAQETQYF
CDR3nt: TGTGCCAGCAGCGGTGCCGGGACGGCTCAAGAGACCCAGTACTTC

d_gene: TRBD2
abundance: once
j_gene: TRBJ2-3
v_gene: TRBV5-1
CDR3aa: CASSWRRGDTQYF
CDR3nt: TGCGCCAGCAGCTGGCGGCGGGGGGATACGCAGTATTTT

d_gene: TRBD1
abundance: few
j_gene: TRBJ1-3
v_gene: TRBV20-1
CDR3aa: CSARYGQGNGNTIYF
CDR3nt: TGCAGTGCTCGTTACGGACAGGGGAATGGAAACACCATATATTTT

d_gene: -
abundance: few
j_gene: TRBJ2-5
v_gene: TRBV5-1
CDR3aa: CASTPGVGETQYF
CDR3nt: TGCGCCAGCACCCCCGGGGTGGGAGAGACCCAGTACTTC

d_gene: -
abundance: -
j_gene: TRBJ1-1
v_gene: TRBV4-3
CDR3aa: CASSQDPSPAFTEAFF
CDR3nt: TGCGCCAGCAGCCAAGATCCATCTCCCGCTTTCACTGAAGCTTTCTTT

d_gene: -
abundance: few
j_gene: TRBJ1-3
v_gene: TRBV7-9
CDR3aa: CASSSARGAAGNTIYF
CDR3nt: TGTGCCAGCAGCTCCGCTAGGGGGGCAGCTGGAAACACCATATATTTT

d_gene: -
abundance: few
j_gene: TRBJ1-1
v_gene: TRBV12-5
CDR3aa: CASGSTWANTEAFF
CDR3nt: TGTGCTAGTGGTTCGACCTGGGCTAACACTGAAGCTTTCTTT

d_gene: -
abundance: -
j_gene: TRBJ1-1
v_gene: TRBV18
CDR3aa: CASSPSRQEAFF
CDR3nt: TGTGCCAGCTCACCGTCCAGGCAGGAAGCTTTCTTT

d_gene: -
abundance: few
j_gene: TRBJ1-4
v_gene: TRBV4-1
CDR3aa: CASSPLGAKLFF
CDR3nt: TGCGCCAGCAGCCCTCTAGGGGCAAAACTGTTTTTT

d_gene: TRBD1
abundance: few
j_gene: TRBJ2-2
v_gene: TRBV4-1
CDR3aa: CASSNRQGGLTGELFF
CDR3nt: TGCGCCAGCAGCAACCGACAGGGGGGATTGACCGGGGAGCTGTTTTTT

d_gene: -
abundance: -
j_gene: TRBJ2-3
v_gene: TRBV5-1
CDR3aa: CASSFSLVGGDTQYF
CDR3nt: TGCGCCAGCAGCTTCTCCCTAGTTGGTGGAGATACGCAGTATTTT

d_gene: -
abundance: -
j_gene: TRBJ1-5
v_gene: TRBV4-1
CDR3aa: CASSQGLSGLNQPQHF
CDR3nt: TGCGCCAGCAGCCAAGGCTTGTCAGGACTCAATCAGCCCCAGCATTTT